What follows are 24 T cell receptor beta chains derived from one specimen sequenced in a study of cytomegalovirus exposure and HLA in healthy donors. Use of 60 Vbeta and 13 Jbeta primers characterized the PCR. TCRdb keeps only in-frame clones here, not all; method: immunoSEQ multiplex PCR. The data contain 160,000 or so clones, about 80% of them seen just once; the ten biggest clones take up more than 0.55%. Material: PBMCs. These receptors were obtained from a woman between 40 and 50 years old in good health and CMV-seronegative.

This rearrangement joins TRBV7-9 to TRBJ1-1, with 11 bases that match TRBD1. This CDR3 has 16 amino acids. J lost 0 bases, V lost 4 bases, and 4 bases had no gene match. Per germline, CDR1 SEHNR and CDR2 FQNEAQ (reference sequence). CDR3 residues: CASSSDRGRVNTEAFF. CDR3 DNA: TGTGCCAGCAGCTCGGACAGGGGGCGTGTGAACACTGAAGCTTTCTTT.

The rearrangement uses TRBV2 and TRBJ2-1, with D possibly being TRBD2 (7 bases). Germline CDR1 is SNHLY and CDR2 is FYNNEI. The V and J ends lost 2 bases and 9 bases respectively, with 11 bases between them. This CDR3 is 13 amino acids long. CDR3 nucleotide sequence: TGTGCCAGCAGTGAATGGGGGGGCGGTGAGCAGTTCTTC. Translating gives CASSEWGGGEQFF.

The chain combines TRBV7-2 with TRBJ2-7; D is possibly TRBD2 (5 bases). The CDR3 loop spans 15 amino acids. Germline-derived CDR1 and CDR2 are SGHTA and FQGNSA. V was shortened by 5 bases and J by 4 bases, with 18 bases between the two germline ends. In DNA, the CDR3 is TGTGCCAGCAGCCCGACCGGGGAGAAGTTTTACGAGCAGTACTTC. It specifies CASSPTGEKFYEQYF.

This clone appeared once. The J gene is TRBJ2-5, the V gene TRBV19, with 13 bases matching TRBD2. The germline V gene encodes CDR1 LNHDA and CDR2 SQIVND (reference sequence). The junction had 2 bases not matched to a gene; V was cut back by 7 bases and J by 0 bases. This CDR3 has 15 amino acids. The DNA of the CDR3 is TGTGCCAGTAAGGGGACTAGCGGGAACCAAGAGACCCAGTACTTC. Translated: CASKGTSGNQETQYF.

This clone was observed a single time. V usage is TRBV5-6 and J usage is TRBJ2-5, with 9 bases aligning to TRBD2. The J call may be incorrect, as the DNA end agrees better with TRBJ2-7. The CDR3 has 19 amino acids. The germline V gene has CDR1 SGHDT and CDR2 YYEEEE. The CDR3 loop reads CASSLLGGPPSGGRYEQYF. In nucleotides, the CDR3 is TGTGCCAGCAGCTTGCTAGGGGGCCCCCCCAGCGGGGGGAGGTACGAGCAGTACTTC.

The chain uses TRBV28 and TRBJ1-2; a weak D match, TRBD1 (5 bases). CDR1 MDHEN and CDR2 SYDVKM come from the germline V gene. The CDR3 loop spans 12 amino acids. Trimming removed 5 bases at V and 1 base at J, with 5 bases between. The CDR3 is CASSRGNYGYTF. Here the CDR3 DNA reads TGTGCCAGCAGTAGGGGTAACTATGGCTACACCTTC.

The genes are TRBV7-8 and TRBJ1-2; a possible D gene is TRBD1 (5 bases). Germline V lookup: CDR1 SGHVS, CDR2 FQNEAQ. Trimming pared 0 bases from V and 10 bases from J, leaving 15 bases between. This CDR3 region has 14 residues. CDR3 nucleotide sequence: TGTGCCAGCAGCTTAGCTCGGGGGGTGGACTTCTACACCTTC. Translated, it gives CASSLARGVDFYTF.

The chain joins TRBV11-3 to TRBJ2-7, with 9 bases that match TRBD1. Germline values: CDR1 SGHNT, CDR2 YENEEA. This CDR3 region has 13 residues. Trimming cost V 5 bases and J 4 bases; bases outside gene matches: 3. The CDR3 DNA follows: TGTGCCAGCAGCCAAGGGACAGGGTACGAGCAGTACTTC. Its protein is CASSQGTGYEQYF.

The CDR3 nucleotides are TGCGCCAGCAGCCAAGATTGGGGCAACAATCAGCCCCAGCATTTT. Protein product: CASSQDWGNNQPQHF. This sequence joins TRBV4-3 and TRBJ1-5; perhaps TRBD1 as D (5 bases). The CDR3 loop spans 15 amino acids. V was shortened by 0 bases and J by 3 bases, with 9 bases between the two germline ends. Per germline, CDR1 LGHNA and CDR2 YSLEER.

The chain links TRBV11-2 to TRBJ2-5; a possible D gene is TRBD1 (6 bases). V was cut by 5 bases and J by 3 bases, with 13 bases left in between. The length of the CDR3 is 14 residues. CDR1 is SGHAT, CDR2 FQNNGV, per germline. The CDR3: CASSPWDKEETQYF. CDR3 bases: TGTGCCAGCAGCCCATGGGACAAAGAAGAGACCCAGTACTTC.

The J gene is TRBJ2-5, the V gene TRBV15; D may be TRBD2 (6 bases). The J call may not be correct, given that the DNA end is closer to TRBJ2-7. Germline-derived CDR1 and CDR2 are LNHNV and YYDKDF (reference sequence). The CDR3 has 15 residues. The CDR3: CATSSLLAGSYEQYF. DNA of the CDR3: TGTGCCACCAGCAGCCTGTTGGCGGGATCCTACGAGCAGTACTTC.

The chain couples TRBV28 to TRBJ2-7; 9 positions match TRBD2. CDR1 and CDR2 from the germline V gene are MDHEN and SYDVKM. The CDR3 runs 15 residues. V gave up 5 bases and J gave up 2 bases; unmatched junction bases: 7. CDR3 DNA sequence: TGTGCCAGCAGTCCAAGCGGGAGGCGCACCTACGAGCAGTACTTC. It yields the protein CASSPSGRRTYEQYF.

The chain uses TRBV30 and TRBJ2-7, with a weak D call TRBD2 (6 bases). Germline values: CDR1 GTSNPN, CDR2 SVGIG (reference sequence). Trimming took 2 bases from V and 4 from J, leaving 9 bases between them. This CDR3 is built from 12 residues. Here the CDR3 reads CAWSSGGYEQYF. In nucleotides, the CDR3 is TGTGCCTGGAGTTCTGGGGGGTACGAGCAGTACTTC.

The chain employs TRBV10-1 and TRBJ2-1, with 9 nucleotides matching TRBD2. The CDR3 loop spans 16 amino acids. Germline values: CDR1 WNHNN, CDR2 SYGVQD (reference sequence). The V and J ends lost 0 bases and 5 bases, in that order; junction bases with no gene match: 5. CDR3 region: CASSESGRGGNNEQFF. For the CDR3, the DNA is TGCGCCAGCAGTGAGTCCGGGCGGGGGGGTAACAATGAGCAGTTCTTC.

This chain connects TRBV30 to TRBJ2-7; 7 nucleotides match TRBD1. The CDR3 has 12 amino acids. The V segment lost 2 bases and the J segment 6 bases; nucleotides outside the gene matches: 4. Germline assignment: CDR1 GTSNPN and CDR2 SVGIG (reference sequence). CDR3 sequence: CAWSPTGIEQYF. In DNA form, the CDR3 reads TGTGCCTGGAGTCCGACAGGGATCGAGCAGTACTTC.

The V and J genes are TRBV2 and TRBJ2-3; tentatively, D is TRBD2 (6 bases). Trimming took off 4 bases at V and 2 bases at J, with 13 bases between the two ends. Germline values: CDR1 SNHLY, CDR2 FYNNEI. This CDR3 comprises 15 residues. For the CDR3, the DNA is TGTGCCAGCAGTGCTGGGACTTACTCCACAGATACGCAGTATTTT. Residues: CASSAGTYSTDTQYF.

The chain carries TRBV27 and TRBJ2-7, with TRBD2 identical over 9 bases. This CDR3 contains 14 residues. Trimming removed 1 base from V and 4 bases from J; junction bases left unmatched: 2. Germline V gene lookup returns CDR1 MNHEY and CDR2 SMNVEV (reference sequence). The CDR3 sequence: CASSLWREGYEQYF. The CDR3 DNA is TGTGCCAGCAGTTTATGGCGGGAGGGGTACGAGCAGTACTTC.

V and J are TRBV10-3 and TRBJ2-2; tentative D call: TRBD2 (6 bases). Trimming pared 4 bases from V and 5 bases from J, leaving 20 bases between. CDR1 and CDR2 from the germline V gene are ENHRY and SYGVKD. This CDR3 is built from 17 residues. CDR3 in DNA: TGTGCCATCAGTGTCTTAGATACGGGACGGGGGACCGGGGAGCTGTTTTTT. Translation: CAISVLDTGRGTGELFF.

V gene TRBV5-1 combines with J gene TRBJ2-2; the D gene is possibly TRBD1 (5 bases). The germline V gene encodes CDR1 SGHRS and CDR2 YFSETQ. Trimming shortened V by 0 bases and J by 11 bases, and 14 bases separated the two germline ends. The CDR3 sequence is 14 residues long. The CDR3 loop is CASSLAKGHRELFF. The CDR3 nucleotides read TGCGCCAGCAGCTTGGCCAAAGGACACCGCGAGCTGTTTTTT.

The gene calls are TRBV7-9 and TRBJ2-7, with D perhaps matching TRBD2 (5 bases). Trimming took off 2 bases at V and 3 bases at J, with 14 bases between the two ends. The CDR3 loop spans 15 amino acids. Germline-derived CDR1 and CDR2 are SEHNR and FQNEAQ (reference sequence). CDR3 bases: TGTGCCAGCAGCTTAATGGGTGGAGGACTCTACGAGCAGTACTTC. As protein: CASSLMGGGLYEQYF.

V and J are TRBV12-1 and TRBJ2-7; the table's D call, TRBD2, was not checked against the DNA. TRBV12-1 is a pseudogene. This CDR3 region has 11 residues. CDR3: CASTSGPEQYF. CDR3 sequence (DNA): TGTGCCAGCACCAGCGGACCCGAGCAGTACTTC.

The rearrangement uses TRBV7-2 and TRBJ1-2; 7 bases are a match to TRBD1. After removal of 5 bases from V and 5 bases from J, the junction contained 11 bases not matched to a gene. CDR1 SGHTA and CDR2 FQGNSA come from the germline V gene. This CDR3 region has 15 residues. CDR3 DNA sequence: TGTGCCAGCAGCAATGAGACAGGGAAACTTTATGGCTACACCTTC. This sequence encodes CASSNETGKLYGYTF.

This chain uses TRBV6-1 with TRBJ1-1; no definite D call. The CDR3 runs 12 residues. The germline V and J ends were trimmed by 8 bases and 2 bases, with 9 bases remaining between them. The germline V gene encodes CDR1 MNHNS and CDR2 SASEGT. The CDR3 is CASSGSNTEAFF. CDR3 DNA: TGTGCCAGCTCCGGGAGTAACACTGAAGCTTTCTTT.

This clone was detected a few times. The rearrangement links TRBV2 to TRBJ1-1, with 7 bases that match TRBD1. V lost 5 bases, J lost 5 bases, and 8 bases stayed unmatched. CDR3 length equals 14 residues. In germline, CDR1 is SNHLY, CDR2 FYNNEI. The chain's CDR3 is CASSPPGTATEAFF. The CDR3 DNA follows: TGTGCCAGCAGTCCACCCGGGACAGCAACTGAAGCTTTCTTT.